This T cell receptor (beta chain) stems from a study of PD-1 blockade in classical Hodgkin lymphoma (dated by TCRdb to the early 2020s). Regarding the research as a whole: Nivolumab dosing was 3 mg/kg intravenously every 2 weeks, continuing until either disease progression or unacceptable toxicity. The study used CyTOF and TCR beta sequencing to define a peripheral blood immune signature of response to PD-1 blockade in classical Hodgkin lymphoma.

To note about this clone: There is no known antigen for this receptor. Per-nucleotide qualities are absent, and no much larger clonotype sits a single base away.

Sample time point, as interpreted from the label and publication: cycle 4 day 1 (C4D1), after 6 weeks of nivolumab. Every trial patient had relapsed after autologous stem cell transplantation, and cohorts A, B and C differed in prior brentuximab vedotin exposure. The trial cohort was composed of over 50 patients with relapsed/refractory classical Hodgkin lymphoma, for whom complete response, partial response or progressive disease was recorded as best overall response. Trial patients were treated with single-agent nivolumab in the multi-cohort phase II CheckMate 205 trial. An independent review committee assessed best overall response using the 2007 International Working Group response criteria. Trial PBMCs were collected just before the start of nivolumab (C1D1) and during therapy at cycle 2 day 1 and cycle 4 day 1. Peripheral blood was collected in 8 mL Vacutainer Cell Preparation Tubes, from which PBMCs were isolated by centrifugation and then cryopreserved.

From a lookup of the germline V gene, CDR1 and CDR2 are KGHSH and LQKENI. From the cysteine up to the phenylalanine, the CDR3 has a length of 16 residues. Here the CDR3 DNA is all that survives: 48 bases in frame from base 1. After removal of 2 bases from V and 0 bases from J, the junction retains 3 bases not matched to a gene. General study outcomes and caveats: By C4D1, a significant rise was seen in CD4+ TCR diversity but not in CD8+ TCR diversity (p=0.0027 vs p=0.16), and the rise was most apparent among complete responders (p=0.02). Only a single clinical trial cohort was studied, and what caused the repertoire differences, possibly disease activity or prior therapy, remained undefined. Trial patients achieving complete response had baseline diversity similar to newly diagnosed patients, whereas partial responders and progressors had significantly lower diversity. Patients starting nivolumab less than 1 year after ASCT had lower diversity and were excluded from later analyses to avoid confounding by immune reconstitution. Baseline TCR diversity was reported as lower in newly diagnosed patients than in healthy donors, and lower still in relapsed/refractory patients.

Genomic DNA was isolated using the Qiagen DNeasy kit from unsorted PBMCs as well as from negatively selected CD4+ and CD8+ fractions. TCR beta CDR3 regions were subjected to amplification by immunoSEQ multiplex PCR with primers that anneal to V and J segments. A synthetic immune receptor repertoire was used to minimize amplification bias, and any remaining bias was removed computationally after sequencing. In the authors' own workflow: Custom Python scripts were used to quantify repertoire diversity as the Shannon entropy index. Unsorted, CD4+ and CD8+ repertoires were analyzed separately, except in combined analyses where CD4+ and CD8+ sequences were merged in silico. A clone was considered expanded if an increase in frequency of at least 2-fold after treatment relative to C1D1 was found, and a pseudocount of 0.5 was applied to clones undetected at baseline. Singleton clones were defined as clones with 0 or 1 copy at C1D1, and non-singleton clones were defined as clones with 2 or more copies. By matching protein sequences in sorted samples from the same patient, clones expanded in unsorted samples were annotated as CD4+, CD8+ or unknown. Wilcoxon tests were applied to paired samples to test diversity changes from C1D1 to C4D1. Sourced from immuneACCESS, this table was stored by TCRdb with only in-frame sequences that have V and J called. A share of the clones is absent; for the studies checked, an unresolved V gene accounts for under half, and the remainder has no known explanation. V and J calls and clone size follow that table, whereas D and trimming were derived from the DNA. The sample includes about 96,000 clones, with under 95% observed a single time. The ten largest clones represent roughly 2% of the sample.

In this chain, TRBV18 is recombined with TRBJ2-1, with TRBD2 matching 8 junction bases. The specimen was peripheral blood mononuclear cells (PBMCs), collected before the fourth cycle of nivolumab. The receptor comes from a human donor with classical Hodgkin lymphoma. The CDR3 corresponds to CASSPELAGSYNEQFF. The nucleotide sequence reads TGTGCCAGCTCACCAGAGCTAGCGGGCTCCTACAATGAGCAGTTCTTC.